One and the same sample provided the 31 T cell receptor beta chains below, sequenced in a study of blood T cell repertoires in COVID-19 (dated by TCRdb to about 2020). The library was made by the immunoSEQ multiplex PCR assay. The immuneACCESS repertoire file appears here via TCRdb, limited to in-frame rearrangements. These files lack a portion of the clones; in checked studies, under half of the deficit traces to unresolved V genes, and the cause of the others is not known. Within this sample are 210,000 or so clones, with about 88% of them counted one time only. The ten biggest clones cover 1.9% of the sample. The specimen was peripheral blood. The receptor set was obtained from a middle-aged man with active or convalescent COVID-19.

The CDR3 region has the DNA TGTGCCAGTAGTCTGACAGGGCAGGAACAGCCCCAGCATTTT. Translated, it gives CASSLTGQEQPQHF. V and J are TRBV19 and TRBJ1-5, with 7 bases that match TRBD1. The V gene's germline CDR1 is LNHDA and CDR2 SQIVND (reference sequence). This CDR3 comprises 14 residues. With 5 bases clipped from V and 7 bases from J, the junction kept 8 bases outside the gene matches.

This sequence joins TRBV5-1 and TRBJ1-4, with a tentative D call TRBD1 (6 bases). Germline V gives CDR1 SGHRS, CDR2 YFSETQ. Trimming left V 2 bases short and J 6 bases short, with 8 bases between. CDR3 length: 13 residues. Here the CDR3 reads CASSLQGDEKLFF. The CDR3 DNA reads TGCGCCAGCAGCTTACAGGGTGATGAAAAACTGTTTTTT. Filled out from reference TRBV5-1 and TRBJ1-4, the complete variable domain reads KAGVTQTPRYLIKTRGQQVTLSCSPISGHRSVSWYQQTPGQGLQFLFEYFSETQRNKGNFPGRFSGRQFSNSRSEMNVSTLELGDSALYLCASSLQGDEKLFFGSGTQLSVL.

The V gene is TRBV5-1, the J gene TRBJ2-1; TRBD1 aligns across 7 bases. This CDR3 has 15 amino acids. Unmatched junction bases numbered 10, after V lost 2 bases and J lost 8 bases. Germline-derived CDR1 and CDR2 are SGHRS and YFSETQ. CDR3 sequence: CASSFMSGGGDEQFF. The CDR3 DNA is TGCGCCAGCAGCTTTATGTCAGGGGGTGGGGATGAGCAGTTCTTC.

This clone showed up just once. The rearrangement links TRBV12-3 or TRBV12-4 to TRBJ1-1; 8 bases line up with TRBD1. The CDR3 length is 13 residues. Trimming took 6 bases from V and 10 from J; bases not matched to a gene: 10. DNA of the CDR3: TGTGCCAGCAGGGGTGATGCAGGGGGCCCAGCTTTCTTT. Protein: CASRGDAGGPAFF.

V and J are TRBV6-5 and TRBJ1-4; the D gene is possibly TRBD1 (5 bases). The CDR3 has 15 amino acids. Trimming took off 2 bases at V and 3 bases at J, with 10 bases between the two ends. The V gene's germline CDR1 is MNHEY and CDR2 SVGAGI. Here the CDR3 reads CASSYRQSSNEKLFF. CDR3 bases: TGTGCCAGCAGTTACAGACAGAGTTCTAATGAAAAACTGTTTTTT.

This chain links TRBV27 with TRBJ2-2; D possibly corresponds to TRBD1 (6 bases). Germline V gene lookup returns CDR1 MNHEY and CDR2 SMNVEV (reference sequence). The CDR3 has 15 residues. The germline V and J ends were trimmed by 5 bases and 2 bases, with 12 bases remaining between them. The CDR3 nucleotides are TGTGCCAGCAGTCCACAGGGTGTCAACACCGGGGAGCTGTTTTTT. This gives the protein CASSPQGVNTGELFF.

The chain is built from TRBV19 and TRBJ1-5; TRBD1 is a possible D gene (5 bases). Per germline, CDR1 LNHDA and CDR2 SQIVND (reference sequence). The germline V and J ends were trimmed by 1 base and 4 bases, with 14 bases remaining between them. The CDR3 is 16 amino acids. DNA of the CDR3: TGTGCCAGTAGTATAGTGGGAGGGGTAGATAATCAGCCCCAGCATTTT. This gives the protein CASSIVGGVDNQPQHF.

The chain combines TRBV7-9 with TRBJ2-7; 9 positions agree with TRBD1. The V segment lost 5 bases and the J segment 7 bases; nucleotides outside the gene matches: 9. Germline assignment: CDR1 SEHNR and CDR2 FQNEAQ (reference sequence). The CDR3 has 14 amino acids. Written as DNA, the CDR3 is TGTGCCAGCAGCCCCGGGACAGGGACTAAAGAGCAGTACTTC. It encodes CASSPGTGTKEQYF.

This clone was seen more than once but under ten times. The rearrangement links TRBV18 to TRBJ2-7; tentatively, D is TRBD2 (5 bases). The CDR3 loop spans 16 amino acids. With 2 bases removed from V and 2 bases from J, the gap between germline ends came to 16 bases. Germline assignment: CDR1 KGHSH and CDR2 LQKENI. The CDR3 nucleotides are TGTGCCAGCTCACCAGCGGATAATCCACTAGCCTACGAGCAGTACTTC. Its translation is CASSPADNPLAYEQYF.

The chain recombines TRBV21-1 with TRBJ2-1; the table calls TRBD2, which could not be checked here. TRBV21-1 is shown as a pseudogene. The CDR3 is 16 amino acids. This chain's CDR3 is CASSPRGGPALDEQFF. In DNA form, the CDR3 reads TGTGCCAGCAGCCCCAGGGGAGGGCCAGCCCTGGATGAGCAGTTCTTC.

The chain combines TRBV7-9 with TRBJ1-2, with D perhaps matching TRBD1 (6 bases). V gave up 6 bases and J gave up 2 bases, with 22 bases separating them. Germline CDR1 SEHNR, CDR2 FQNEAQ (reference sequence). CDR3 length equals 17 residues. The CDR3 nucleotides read TGTGCCAGCAGAAATACGTCATTTCAGGGGCGGAACTATGGCTACACCTTC. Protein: CASRNTSFQGRNYGYTF. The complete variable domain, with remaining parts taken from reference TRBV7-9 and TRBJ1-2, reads DTGVSQNPRHKITKRGQNVTFRCDPISEHNRLYWYRQTLGQGPEFLTYFQNEAQLEKSRLLSDRFSAERPKGSFSTLEIQRTEQGDSAMYLCASRNTSFQGRNYGYTFGSGTRLTVV.

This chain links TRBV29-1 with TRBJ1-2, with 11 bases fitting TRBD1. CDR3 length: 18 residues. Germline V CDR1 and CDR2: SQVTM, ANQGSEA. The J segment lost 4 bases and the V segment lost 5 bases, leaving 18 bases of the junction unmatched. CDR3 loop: CSVPSIRDRGTLFYGYTF. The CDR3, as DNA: TGCAGCGTTCCTTCTATCCGGGACAGGGGGACACTTTTCTATGGCTACACCTTC. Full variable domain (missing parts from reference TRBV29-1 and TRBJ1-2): SAVISQKPSRDICQRGTSLTIQCQVDSQVTMMFWYRQQPGQSLTLIATANQGSEATYESGFVIDKFPISRPNLTFSTLTVSNMSPEDSSIYLCSVPSIRDRGTLFYGYTFGSGTRLTVV.

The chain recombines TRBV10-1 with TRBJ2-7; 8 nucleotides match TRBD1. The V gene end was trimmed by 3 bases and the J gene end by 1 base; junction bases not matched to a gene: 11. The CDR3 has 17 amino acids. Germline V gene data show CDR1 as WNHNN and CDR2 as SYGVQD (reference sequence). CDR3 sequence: CASSDGPGQGGSYEQYF. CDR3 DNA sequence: TGCGCCAGCAGTGATGGACCCGGACAGGGAGGATCCTACGAGCAGTACTTC.

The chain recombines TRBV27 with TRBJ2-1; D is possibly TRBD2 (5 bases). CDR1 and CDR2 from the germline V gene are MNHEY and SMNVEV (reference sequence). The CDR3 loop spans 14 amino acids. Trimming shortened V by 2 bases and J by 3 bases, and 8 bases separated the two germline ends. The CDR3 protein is CASSLGGSYNEQFF. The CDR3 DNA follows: TGTGCCAGCAGTTTAGGAGGCAGCTACAATGAGCAGTTCTTC.

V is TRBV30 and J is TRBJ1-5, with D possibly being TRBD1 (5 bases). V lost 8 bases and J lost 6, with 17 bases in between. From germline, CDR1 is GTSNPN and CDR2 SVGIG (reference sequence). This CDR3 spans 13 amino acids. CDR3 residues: CAVSGGGGQPQHF. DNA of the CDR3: TGTGCCGTAAGCGGGGGGGGAGGTCAGCCCCAGCATTTT.

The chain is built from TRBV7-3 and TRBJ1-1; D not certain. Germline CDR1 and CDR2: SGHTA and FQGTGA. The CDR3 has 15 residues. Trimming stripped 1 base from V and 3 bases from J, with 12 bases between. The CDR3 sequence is CASSLIRGVDTEAFF. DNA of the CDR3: TGTGCCAGCAGCTTAATTCGCGGGGTAGACACTGAAGCTTTCTTT.

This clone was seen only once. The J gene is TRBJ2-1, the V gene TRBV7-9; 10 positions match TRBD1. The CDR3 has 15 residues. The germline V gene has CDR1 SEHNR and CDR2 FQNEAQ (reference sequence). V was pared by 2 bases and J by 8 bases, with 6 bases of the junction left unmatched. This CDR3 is CASSLLGTGADEQFF. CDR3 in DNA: TGTGCCAGCAGCTTACTCGGGACAGGGGCCGATGAGCAGTTCTTC.

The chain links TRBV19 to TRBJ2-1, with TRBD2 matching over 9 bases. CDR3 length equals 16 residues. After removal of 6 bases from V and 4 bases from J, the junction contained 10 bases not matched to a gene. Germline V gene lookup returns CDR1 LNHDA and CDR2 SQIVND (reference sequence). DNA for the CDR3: TGTGCCAGTAGCAAAAGGGAAGCGGGGGGATACAATGAGCAGTTCTTC. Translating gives CASSKREAGGYNEQFF.

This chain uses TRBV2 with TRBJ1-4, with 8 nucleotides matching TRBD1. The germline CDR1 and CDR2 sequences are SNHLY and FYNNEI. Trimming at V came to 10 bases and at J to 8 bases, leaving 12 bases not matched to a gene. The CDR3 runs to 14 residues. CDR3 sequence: CATHPQGAVEKLFF. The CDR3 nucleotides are TGTGCCACCCATCCGCAGGGGGCAGTGGAAAAACTGTTTTTT. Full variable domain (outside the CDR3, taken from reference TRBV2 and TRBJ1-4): EPEVTQTPSHQVTQMGQEVILRCVPISNHLYFYWYRQILGQKVEFLVSFYNNEISEKSEIFDDQFSVERPDGSNFTLKIRSTKLEDSAMYFCATHPQGAVEKLFFGSGTQLSVL.

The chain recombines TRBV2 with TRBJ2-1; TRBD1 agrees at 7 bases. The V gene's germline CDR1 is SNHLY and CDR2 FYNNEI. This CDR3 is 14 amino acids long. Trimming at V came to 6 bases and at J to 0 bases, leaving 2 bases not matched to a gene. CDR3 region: CASRGGSSYNEQFF. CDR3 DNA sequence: TGTGCCAGCAGAGGGGGCAGCTCCTACAATGAGCAGTTCTTC. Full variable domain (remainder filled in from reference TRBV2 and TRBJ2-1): EPEVTQTPSHQVTQMGQEVILRCVPISNHLYFYWYRQILGQKVEFLVSFYNNEISEKSEIFDDQFSVERPDGSNFTLKIRSTKLEDSAMYFCASRGGSSYNEQFFGPGTRLTVL.

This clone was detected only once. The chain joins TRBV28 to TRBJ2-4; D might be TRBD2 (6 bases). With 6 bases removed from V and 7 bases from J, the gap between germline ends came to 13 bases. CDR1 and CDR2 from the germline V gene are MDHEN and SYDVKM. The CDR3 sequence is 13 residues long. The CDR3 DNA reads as TGTGCCAGCAGCCCCCTGGGGGGTAACATTCAGTACTTC. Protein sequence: CASSPLGGNIQYF.

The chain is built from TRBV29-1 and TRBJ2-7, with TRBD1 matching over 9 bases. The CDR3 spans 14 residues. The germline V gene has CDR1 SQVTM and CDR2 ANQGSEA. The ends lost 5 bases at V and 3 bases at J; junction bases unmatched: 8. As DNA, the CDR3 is TGCAGCGTTTCTCACAGGGGGCTGAACTACGAGCAGTACTTC. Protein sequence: CSVSHRGLNYEQYF.

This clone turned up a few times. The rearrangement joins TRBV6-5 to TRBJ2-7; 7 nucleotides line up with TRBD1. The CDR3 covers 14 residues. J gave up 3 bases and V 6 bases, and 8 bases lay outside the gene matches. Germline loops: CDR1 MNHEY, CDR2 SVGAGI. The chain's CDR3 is CASRKNDRVYEQYF. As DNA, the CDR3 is TGTGCCAGCAGGAAGAACGACAGGGTCTACGAGCAGTACTTC.

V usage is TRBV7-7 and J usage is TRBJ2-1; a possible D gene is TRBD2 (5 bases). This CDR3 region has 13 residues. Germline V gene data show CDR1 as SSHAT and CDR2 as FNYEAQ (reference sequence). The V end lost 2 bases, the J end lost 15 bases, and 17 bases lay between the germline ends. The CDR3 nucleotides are TGTGCCAGCAGCTTAATTGGGAGAGGAGGCCGGTTCTTC. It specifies CASSLIGRGGRFF.

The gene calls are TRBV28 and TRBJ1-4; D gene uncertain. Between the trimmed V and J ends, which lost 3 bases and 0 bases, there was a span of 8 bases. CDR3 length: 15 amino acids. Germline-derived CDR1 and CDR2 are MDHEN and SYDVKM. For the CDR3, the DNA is TGTGCCAGCAGTTTGGCAATTGCAACTAATGAAAAACTGTTTTTT. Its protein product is CASSLAIATNEKLFF.

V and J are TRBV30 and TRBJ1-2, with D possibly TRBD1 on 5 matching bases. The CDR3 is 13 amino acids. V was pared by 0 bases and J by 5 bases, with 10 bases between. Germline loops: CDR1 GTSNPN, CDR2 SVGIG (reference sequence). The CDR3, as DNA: TGTGCCTGGAGTGTTGGGGGAGGTTATGGCTACACCTTC. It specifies CAWSVGGGYGYTF.

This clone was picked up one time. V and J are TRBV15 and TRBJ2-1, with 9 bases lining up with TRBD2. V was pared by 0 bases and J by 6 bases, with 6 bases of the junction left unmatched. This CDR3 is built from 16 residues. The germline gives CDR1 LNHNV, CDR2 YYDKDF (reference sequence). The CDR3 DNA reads TGTGCCACCAGCAGAGATTGGCCTAGCGGGGTCAATGAGCAGTTCTTC. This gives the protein CATSRDWPSGVNEQFF.

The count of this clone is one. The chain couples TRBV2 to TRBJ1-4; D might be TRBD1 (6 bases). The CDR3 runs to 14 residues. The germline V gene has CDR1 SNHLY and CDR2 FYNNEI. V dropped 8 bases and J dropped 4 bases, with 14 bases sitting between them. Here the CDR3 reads CASVQGHGNEKLFF. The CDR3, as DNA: TGTGCCAGCGTCCAGGGGCACGGTAATGAAAAACTGTTTTTT.

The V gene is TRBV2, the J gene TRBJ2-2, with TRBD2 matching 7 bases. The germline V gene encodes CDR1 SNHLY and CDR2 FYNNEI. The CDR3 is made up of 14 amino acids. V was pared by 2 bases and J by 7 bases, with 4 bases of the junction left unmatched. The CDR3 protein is CASSERGVGGELFF. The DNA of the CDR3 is TGTGCCAGCAGTGAACGGGGGGTCGGCGGGGAGCTGTTTTTT.

Here the CDR3 reads CASSLGRSYGYTF. The DNA of the CDR3 is TGTGCCAGCAGTTTGGGGCGGAGCTATGGCTACACCTTC. The rearrangement uses TRBV27 and TRBJ1-2; D is perhaps TRBD1 (5 bases). CDR3 length: 13 residues. V was trimmed by 3 bases and J by 4 bases, leaving 9 bases between them. CDR1 is MNHEY, CDR2 SMNVEV, per germline (reference sequence).

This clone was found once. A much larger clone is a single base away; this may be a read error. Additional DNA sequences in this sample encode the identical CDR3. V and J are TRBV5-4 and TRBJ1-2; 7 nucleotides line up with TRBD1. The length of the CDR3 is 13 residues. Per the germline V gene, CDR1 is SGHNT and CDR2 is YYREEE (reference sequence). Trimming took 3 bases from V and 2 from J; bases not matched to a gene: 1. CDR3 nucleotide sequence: TGTGCCAGCAGCTCGGGACAGAACTATGGCTACACCTTC. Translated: CASSSGQNYGYTF.